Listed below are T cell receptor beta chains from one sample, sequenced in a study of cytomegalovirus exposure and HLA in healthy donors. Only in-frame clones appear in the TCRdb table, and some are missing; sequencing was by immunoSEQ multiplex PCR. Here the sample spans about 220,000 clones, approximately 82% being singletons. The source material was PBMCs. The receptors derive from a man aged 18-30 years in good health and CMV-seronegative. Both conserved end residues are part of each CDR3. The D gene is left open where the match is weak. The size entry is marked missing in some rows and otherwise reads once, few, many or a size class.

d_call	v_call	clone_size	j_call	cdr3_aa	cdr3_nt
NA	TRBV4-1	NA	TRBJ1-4	CASSQGTSDSNEKLFF	TGCGCCAGCAGCCAAGGAACGTCGGACAGTAATGAAAAACTGTTTTTT
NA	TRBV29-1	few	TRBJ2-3	CSVGKGVFDTQYF	TGCAGCGTTGGCAAGGGGGTCTTTGATACGCAGTATTTT
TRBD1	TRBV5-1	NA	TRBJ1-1	CASRTGTGGVNTEAFF	TGCGCCAGCAGGACCGGGACAGGGGGAGTGAACACTGAAGCTTTCTTT
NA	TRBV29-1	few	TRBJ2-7	CSVVEVPSYEQYF	TGCAGCGTTGTCGAGGTCCCCTCCTACGAGCAGTACTTC
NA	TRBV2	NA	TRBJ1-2	CANSNYRANYGYTF	TGTGCCAACTCCAATTACAGGGCCAACTATGGCTACACCTTC
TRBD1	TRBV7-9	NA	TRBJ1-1	CASSLIYLRGRDTEAFF	TGTGCCAGCAGCTTAATTTATTTGAGGGGGCGGGACACTGAAGCTTTCTTT
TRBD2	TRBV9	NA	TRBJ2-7	CASSAPLSSGSYEQYF	TGTGCCAGCAGCGCCCCCCTTTCTAGCGGGAGTTACGAGCAGTACTTC
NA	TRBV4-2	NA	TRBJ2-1	CASSQDSVPYNEQFF	TGTGCCAGCAGCCAGGACTCCGTCCCCTACAATGAGCAGTTCTTC
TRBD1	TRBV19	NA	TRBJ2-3	CASSLRGQKLSSTDTQYF	TGTGCCAGTAGTCTCCGGGGACAGAAACTATCTAGCACAGATACGCAGTATTTT
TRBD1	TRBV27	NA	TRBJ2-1	CASSLGTGAYNEQFF	TGTGCCAGCAGTTTGGGGACAGGGGCCTACAATGAGCAGTTCTTC
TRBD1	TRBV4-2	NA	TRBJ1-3	CASSRDRRSGNTIYF	TGTGCCAGCAGTAGGGACAGAAGATCTGGAAACACCATATATTTT
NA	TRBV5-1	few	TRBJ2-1	CASSPVEAGYNEQFF	TGCGCCAGCAGCCCGGTGGAGGCAGGCTACAATGAGCAGTTCTTC
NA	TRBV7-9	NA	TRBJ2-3	CASSPADFRGADTQYF	TGTGCCAGCAGCCCTGCTGACTTCCGAGGCGCAGATACGCAGTATTTT
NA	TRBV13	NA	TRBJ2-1	CASALTGNEQFF	TGTGCCAGCGCCTTGACTGGCAATGAGCAGTTCTTC
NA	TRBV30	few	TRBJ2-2	CAWSKQGGNTGELFF	TGTGCCTGGAGTAAGCAGGGAGGGAACACCGGGGAGCTGTTTTTT
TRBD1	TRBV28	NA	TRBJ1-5	CASSLNRGLNQPQHF	TGTGCCAGCAGTTTGAACAGGGGACTTAATCAGCCCCAGCATTTT
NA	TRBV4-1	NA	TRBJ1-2	CASSQGENYGYTF	TGCGCCAGCAGCCAGGGAGAGAACTATGGCTACACCTTC
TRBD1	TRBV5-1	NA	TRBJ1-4	CASSEAGTGGEKLFF	TGCGCCAGCAGCGAAGCTGGGACAGGGGGTGAAAAACTGTTTTTT
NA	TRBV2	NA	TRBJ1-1	CASSAGERTEAFF	TGTGCCAGCAGTGCGGGGGAGCGGACTGAAGCTTTCTTT
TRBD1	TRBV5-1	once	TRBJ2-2	CASSYESRGLETGELFF	TGCGCCAGCAGCTACGAAAGCAGGGGGCTTGAGACCGGGGAGCTGTTTTTT
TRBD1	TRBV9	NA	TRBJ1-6	CASSPRDRNSPLHF	TGTGCCAGCAGCCCTCGGGACAGAAATTCACCCCTCCACTTT
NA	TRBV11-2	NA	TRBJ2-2	CASSLLTGELFF	TGTGCCAGCAGCTTACTCACCGGGGAGCTGTTTTTT
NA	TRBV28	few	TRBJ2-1	CASSPSGGHNEQFF	TGTGCCAGCAGTCCCTCGGGGGGCCACAATGAGCAGTTCTTC
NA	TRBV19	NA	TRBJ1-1	CASSDPKGFRVDAFF	TGTGCCAGTAGTGATCCCAAAGGATTCAGGGTAGACGCTTTCTTT
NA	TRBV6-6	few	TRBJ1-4	CASAQEGIRSNEKLFF	TGTGCCAGCGCGCAGGAGGGTATCCGCTCTAATGAAAAACTGTTTTTT